The 8 T cell receptor beta chains below all came from one sample that was sequenced in a study of shared clonotypes between healthy human individuals. Repertoires were generated with immunoSEQ multiplex PCR, while TCRdb's copy carries only in-frame clones and drops some. This table holds over a million clones, roughly 96% found once. Sequenced input: naive CD4+ T cells sorted from blood. Subset: CD45RA+ positively selected. The origin of the receptors is a man aged 30 to 45 in good health.

The chain has TRBV5-1 and TRBJ2-1, with TRBD2 identical over 12 bases. Germline V CDR1 and CDR2: SGHRS, YFSETQ. Trimming took 4 bases from V and 4 from J; bases not matched to a gene: 15. This CDR3 contains 19 residues. The CDR3 loop is CASSPLNLAGGPEYNEQFF. CDR3 sequence (DNA): TGCGCCAGCAGCCCCCTAAATCTAGCGGGAGGGCCGGAGTACAATGAGCAGTTCTTC. The full variable domain, its missing parts supplied by reference TRBV5-1 and TRBJ2-1, is KAGVTQTPRYLIKTRGQQVTLSCSPISGHRSVSWYQQTPGQGLQFLFEYFSETQRNKGNFPGRFSGRQFSNSRSEMNVSTLELGDSALYLCASSPLNLAGGPEYNEQFFGPGTRLTVL.

The chain couples TRBV27 to TRBJ2-1; TRBD2 is a possible D gene (5 bases). The CDR3 runs 15 residues. Germline V gene lookup returns CDR1 MNHEY and CDR2 SMNVEV (reference sequence). The V end lost 7 bases, the J end lost 0 bases, and 13 bases lay between the germline ends. The CDR3 region is CASTRVGSSYNEQFF. The DNA of the CDR3 is TGTGCCAGCACTCGAGTGGGGAGCTCCTACAATGAGCAGTTCTTC.

The chain has TRBV28 and TRBJ1-2; 8 bases line up with TRBD1. V lost 3 bases, J lost 5 bases, and 14 bases stayed unmatched. This CDR3 has 17 residues. Looked up from germline, CDR1 is MDHEN and CDR2 is SYDVKM. This CDR3 is CASSLVMGQGARYGYTF. The CDR3 coding sequence is TGTGCCAGCAGTTTGGTAATGGGCCAGGGGGCGCGATATGGCTACACCTTC.

The chain is built from TRBV2 and TRBJ2-1; 7 bases agree with TRBD2. The CDR3 runs to 14 residues. V was pared by 7 bases and J by 4 bases, with 7 bases of the junction left unmatched. Germline V gene sequence: CDR1 SNHLY, CDR2 FYNNEI. CDR3 region: CASTELAAYNEQFF. In DNA form, the CDR3 reads TGTGCCAGCACCGAGCTAGCGGCTTACAATGAGCAGTTCTTC.

The chain carries TRBV30 and TRBJ2-2; a possible D gene is TRBD1 (5 bases). This CDR3 contains 17 residues. The V gene's germline CDR1 is GTSNPN and CDR2 SVGIG (reference sequence). Trimming cost V 1 base and J 2 bases, with 17 bases left between them. Here the CDR3 reads CAWSGPGLISNTGELFF. The CDR3 nucleotides read TGTGCCTGGAGTGGGCCAGGGTTGATAAGTAACACCGGGGAGCTGTTTTTT.

The J gene is TRBJ2-3, the V gene TRBV4-1; D is unresolved. CDR3 length: 14 residues. The V gene lost 0 bases and the J gene lost 2 bases, with 6 bases spanning the gap. The germline gives CDR1 MGHRA, CDR2 YSYEKL. CDR3 coding DNA: TGCGCCAGCAGCCAAGATCCAGTCACAGATACGCAGTATTTT. Amino acids: CASSQDPVTDTQYF.

This chain joins TRBV5-1 and TRBJ1-4, with a weak D call TRBD1 (6 bases). From germline, CDR1 is SGHRS and CDR2 YFSETQ. This CDR3 contains 14 residues. V was pared by 4 bases and J by 8 bases, with 15 bases between. The CDR3 sequence is CASSGGGGEEKLFF. CDR3 bases: TGCGCCAGCAGCGGAGGGGGAGGGGAAGAAAAACTGTTTTTT.

This rearrangement joins TRBV7-9 to TRBJ2-4, with D tentatively TRBD2 (5 bases). With 5 bases removed from V and 0 bases from J, the gap between germline ends came to 11 bases. Germline V CDR1 and CDR2: SEHNR, FQNEAQ (reference sequence). CDR3 length: 15 residues. The CDR3 reads CASSPSGLAKNIQYF. The CDR3 DNA reads as TGTGCCAGCAGCCCCAGCGGACTAGCCAAAAACATTCAGTACTTC.